The present entry profiles one T cell receptor beta chain with its context. Antigen unknown. This sample stems from a study of cytomegalovirus exposure and HLA in healthy donors. Amplification used 60 Vbeta primers and 13 Jbeta primers. Clones were sequenced by immunoSEQ multiplex PCR, and TCRdb holds only the in-frame ones, with some missing. The sample table includes some 150,000 clones. The study, taken as a whole, reports: It was 164 TCR beta chains that were listed as cytomegalovirus-associated. V- and J-gene trimming of TCR beta was linked (in a later analysis) to a missense DCLRE1C variant.

The clonotype comes from a woman under 30 in good health and CMV-seronegative. The specimen was PBMCs.

Here the CDR3 reads CASSLAGVLTDTQYF. The CDR3 coding sequence is TGTGCCAGCAGCTTAGCAGGGGTCCTCACAGATACGCAGTATTTT. The chain is built from TRBV7-3 and TRBJ2-3, with D possibly TRBD1 on 6 matching bases. The germline gives CDR1 SGHTA, CDR2 FQGTGA. CDR3 length: 15 amino acids. Trimming shortened V by 2 bases and J by 2 bases, and 11 bases separated the two germline ends.